This T cell receptor (beta chain) was captured in a study of T-cell reconstitution after alpha-beta-depleted transplantation in children. Germline values: CDR1 DFQATT, CDR2 SNEGSKA (reference sequence). With 5 bases clipped from V and 2 bases from J, the junction kept 1 base outside the gene matches. This CDR3 has 14 amino acids. Findings and limits, study-wide: Elevated TCRbeta diversity at day 60 was traced, in some patients, to surviving recipient T cells and thymic progenitors. As was reported, about two months after transplant, alpha-beta T cells came from several hundred expanded graft clones. T-cell counts and diversity at one year post-transplant came mainly from newly produced T cells.

This clonotype was detected ten times or more. Antigen unknown. The TCRbeta library incorporated unique molecular identifiers. TCRdb processed the PCR reads anew with MiXCR; each CDR3 protein has one entry. The sample records some 43,000 distinct CDR3 sequences, about a tenth being singletons. The starting material was PBMCs, mostly from graft donor cells, obtained 60 days after TCRalphabeta/CD19-depleted stem cell transplant. This sequence joins TRBV20-1 and TRBJ2-1, with 12 positions matching TRBD2. The source of this sequence is a male patient aged 2-15 years who had a stem cell transplant for chronic granulomatous disease, so the T cells may come from the graft donor. In DNA form, the CDR3 reads TGCAGTGCTTCTAGCGGGAGGGCCTACAATGAGCAGTTCTTC. Its protein product is CSASSGRAYNEQFF.